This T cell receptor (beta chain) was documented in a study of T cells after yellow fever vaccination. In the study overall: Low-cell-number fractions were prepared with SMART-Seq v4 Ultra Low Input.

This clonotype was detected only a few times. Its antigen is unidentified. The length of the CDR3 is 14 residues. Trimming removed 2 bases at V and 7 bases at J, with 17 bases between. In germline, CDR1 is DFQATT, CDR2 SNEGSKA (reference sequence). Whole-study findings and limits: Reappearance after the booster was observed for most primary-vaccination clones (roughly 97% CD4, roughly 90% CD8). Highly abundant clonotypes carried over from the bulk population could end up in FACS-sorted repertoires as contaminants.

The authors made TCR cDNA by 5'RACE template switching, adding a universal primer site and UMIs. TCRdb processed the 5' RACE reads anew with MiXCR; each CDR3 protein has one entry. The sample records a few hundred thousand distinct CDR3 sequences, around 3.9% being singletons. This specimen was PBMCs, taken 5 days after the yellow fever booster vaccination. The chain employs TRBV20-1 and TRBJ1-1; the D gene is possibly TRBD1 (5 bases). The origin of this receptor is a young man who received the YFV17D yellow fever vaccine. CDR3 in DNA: TGCAGTGCTAGAAGTATGCAGGGTGGTATTGAAGCTTTCTTT. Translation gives CSARSMQGGIEAFF.